This entry concerns a single TCR beta chain. It lacks a known antigen. There are no base qualities to consult, and no much larger clone falls within one base. The entire amount of isolated RNA was reverse transcribed using the High Capacity cDNA Reverse Transcription Kit, so the sequenced TCRB transcripts were expressed ones. Deep immunoSEQ sequencing was applied to naive, central memory and regulatory T cell samples, giving an average of approximately 4 million total reads per sample. After sorted cells were lysed in RLT buffer, RNA was extracted with DNase-treated RNeasy Micro or Mini kits, with the choice depending on cell number. To prevent cross-contamination, each cell subset was processed individually, whereas patient and healthy donor samples were processed jointly. Using the immunoSEQ multiplex PCR, TCRB sequences were amplified from cDNA into 87-bp fragments spanning the CDR3 region. The amplicons were sequenced using the Illumina HiSeq platform. The published analysis was carried out like this. Synthetic template baselines were used to correct PCR bias computationally, reads within Hamming distance 2 were collapsed, and singletons that could not be merged were discarded. Reads were aligned against IMGT so that V, D and J genes, CDR3 length and insertions or deletions at six rearrangement sites could be assigned. Within each subset, clonotype counts were normalized to sorted cell number, and only after that were true diversity and Gini coefficients computed with the tcR R package. Repertoire sharing was quantified using the overlap coefficient calculated on TCRB nucleotide sequences. Out-of-frame TCRB sequences from naive cells were analyzed to stand in for the pre-selection repertoire. In TCRdb, the immuneACCESS table is reduced to in-frame sequences with V and J assigned. These tables do not hold every clone; where another copy was compared, an unresolved V gene accounts for under half, and the others remain unexplained. The V and J calls and clone size were taken over from that table, and D and trimming were inferred from the DNA. The sample table records 350,000 to 450,000 clones; 11% to 15% of these occur just once. The ten largest clones take up 0.035% to 0.04% of the sample.

This record belongs to a study of beta chain features in type 1 diabetes (dated by TCRdb to the late 2010s). About the full investigation: Patients and healthy donors did not differ in mean age, gender distribution, total cell number or subset yield. In the study, recently diagnosed type 1 diabetes patients and matched healthy donors were compared on the TCRB repertoires of their sorted circulating CD4+ T cell subsets. Regulatory and stem cell-like memory subsets were obtained from only 8 patients and roughly 8 healthy donors, while naive and central memory subsets were obtained from all 30 or so donors. A total of around 110,000,000 sorted cells were examined across all samples, and RNA yield correlated strongly with the number of cells per subset.

Each donor gave one peripheral blood draw, averaging approximately 0.11 L, which was collected into heparinised tubes. Naive, central memory, regulatory and stem cell-like memory CD4+ T cells were sorted on a BD FACSAria II using a panel including CD45RO, CCR7, CD25, CD127, CD95 and CD27. A purity above 95% was achieved for all sorted populations. PBMCs were isolated immediately by Lymphoprep density gradient centrifugation and stained directly without culture. Samples were stained and sorted in pairs, with one healthy donor and one patient per experiment, so that batch effects were minimized. Points the paper makes about the study in general: Shorter templates might be favored by PCR, yet because patient and control samples were amplified and corrected together, any such skew would affect both groups equally. Because small numbers of individuals were included in the HLA sub-analyses, any influence of HLA type on TCRB rearrangement was left unresolved. The naive, central memory and regulatory TCRB repertoires appeared to resemble one another more closely among patients than among healthy donors. A moderate but significant shortening of TCRB CDR3 length was observed in type 1 diabetes patients in all four CD4+ subsets. Sequencing cDNA rather than genomic DNA could over-represent highly expressing activated cells, although activation and CD3 levels did not differ between groups. Fewer insertions and more nucleotide deletions at VDJ recombination sites were observed in patients with type 1 diabetes, implying thymic rearrangement abnormalities.

The specimen was naive CD4+ T cells from blood. The cell subset or site label, read with the paper, signifies: true naive CD4+ T cells. The clonotype was recovered from a man aged 25 to 45 in good health.

The CDR3 protein: CASSQHGAGSYEQYV. The DNA is TGCGCCAGCAGTCAACACGGGGCGGGCTCCTACGAGCAGTACGTC. The chain couples TRBV23-1 to TRBJ2-7; the D gene is tentatively TRBD1 or TRBD2, each matching 5 bases. TRBV23-1 is sorted into the ORF group, with uncertain function. V sheds 2 bases and J sheds 0 bases, leaving 11 bases between their ends. The cysteine opens and the valine closes a CDR3 of 15 amino acids. The DNA shown is the 45-base CDR3, in frame from base 1.